The rows below give T cell receptor beta chains drawn from one sample of a study of control samples from healthy donors and cancer patients. This table comes from immunoSEQ multiplex PCR, and its TCRdb copy is limited to in-frame clones, with some not included. The profile shows roughly 45,000 clones, 70% to 90% of them singletons. Sequenced sample: PBMCs. The receptors were sampled from a woman in her forties or fifties with lung cancer. Both conserved end residues are part of each CDR3. Each record gives: V gene, D gene, J gene, clone size, CDR3 DNA, CDR3 protein. The D gene is left open where the match is weak. Part of the rows lack a size; the others show once, few, many or a class for expanded clones.

>TRBV10-3|TRBD1|TRBJ2-7|.
TGTGCCATCAGTTGGACAGGGGAAGATCACGAGCAGTACTTC
CAISWTGEDHEQYF
>TRBV5-1|TRBD1|TRBJ1-1|.
TGCGCCAGCAGCTTGACGTCCCCGGGACAGGGGACTGAAGCTTTCTTT
CASSLTSPGQGTEAFF
>TRBV2|.|TRBJ1-4|.
TGTGCCAGCAGTGTAGCGGGACAACGGGATGAAAAACTGTTTTTT
CASSVAGQRDEKLFF
>TRBV6-2/TRBV6-3|.|TRBJ1-5|.
TGTGCCAGCAGTTATCACCCCCAGCCCCAGCATTTT
CASSYHPQPQHF
>TRBV7-9|TRBD2|TRBJ2-1|.
TGTGCCAGCAGCTTAGAGCTAGCGGGGGGGAACAATGAGCAGTTCTTC
CASSLELAGGNNEQFF
>TRBV5-6|TRBD2|TRBJ2-3|.
TGTGCCAGCAGCTGGGGGCTAGCGGGGGAGACAGATACGCAGTATTTT
CASSWGLAGETDTQYF
>TRBV27|.|TRBJ1-6|once
.
CASSSGIHNSPLHF
>TRBV15|.|TRBJ2-1|.
TGTGCCACCAGCAGTGGGTTGTCCACGATGTACAATGAGCAGTTCTTC
CATSSGLSTMYNEQFF
>TRBV6-5|.|TRBJ1-2|.
TGTGCCAGCAGTTACACTTATAACTATGGCTACACCTTC
CASSYTYNYGYTF
>TRBV7-2|TRBD2|TRBJ2-5|.
TGTGCCAGCAGCTTATCGACTAGCGGGGGGCCTCTAGCCGAGACCCAGTACTTC
CASSLSTSGGPLAETQYF
>TRBV6-2/TRBV6-3|TRBD1|TRBJ1-5|few
TGTGCCAGCAGTGACCACCGCTCAGGGGGCAGAAATCAGCCCCAGCATTTT
CASSDHRSGGRNQPQHF
>TRBV30|.|TRBJ1-2|.
TGTGCCTGGAGTGAAATATCCAGGTCCTATGGCTACACCTTC
CAWSEISRSYGYTF
>TRBV10-3|.|TRBJ1-4|.
TGTGCCATCAGTGAAAGGGAGGGGTCTAATGAAAAACTGTTTTTT
CAISEREGSNEKLFF
>TRBV12-2|.|TRBJ1-1|.
TGTGCAAGTCGCTACATTTGGGGGGGCCCCTTAAAGAACACTGAAGCTTTCTTT
CASRYIWGGPLKNTEAFF
>TRBV10-2|TRBD1|TRBJ2-7|few
TGCGCCAGCAGAAGACAGGGGAAAGGGGACTCCTACGAGCAGTACTTC
CASRRQGKGDSYEQYF
>TRBV4-1|TRBD1|TRBJ1-1|.
TGCGCCAGCAGCCAAGGGACAGGGTTGAACACTGAAGCTTTCTTT
CASSQGTGLNTEAFF